Below are 21 T cell receptor beta chains sequenced from a single sample in a study of blood T cell repertoires in COVID-19. The protocol was immunoSEQ multiplex PCR, while the TCRdb copy is restricted to in-frame clones and leaves out a portion. The sample has fewer than 400,000 clones, roughly 89% seen once. Sequencing used PBMCs or T cells enriched from blood (not recorded which). The receptors stem from a young woman who had recovered from COVID-19.

The chain uses TRBV5-4 and TRBJ2-7, with 9 positions matching TRBD2. Germline V gene data show CDR1 as SGHNT and CDR2 as YYREEE (reference sequence). Losses at the gene ends were 2 bases for V and 2 bases for J; bases not matched to a gene: 5. The CDR3 spans 15 residues. The CDR3 nucleotides are TGTGCCAGCAGCTTACGGACTAGCGTCGCCTACGAGCAGTACTTC. This encodes CASSLRTSVAYEQYF. The entire variable domain, with the rest obtained from reference TRBV5-4 and TRBJ2-7, is as follows: ETGVTQSPTHLIKTRGQQVTLRCSSQSGHNTVSWYQQALGQGPQFIFQYYREEENGRGNFPPRFSGLQFPNYSSELNVNALELDDSALYLCASSLRTSVAYEQYFGPGTRLTVT.

V usage is TRBV19 and J usage is TRBJ2-7; maybe TRBD1 (6 bases). This CDR3 has 13 residues. Trimming left V 6 bases short and J 4 bases short, with 13 bases between. Germline loops: CDR1 LNHDA, CDR2 SQIVND (reference sequence). Written as DNA, the CDR3 is TGTGCCAGTAGAAACCTGGACAGTTACGAGCAGTACTTC. As protein: CASRNLDSYEQYF. Complete variable domain (other parts from reference TRBV19 and TRBJ2-7): DGGITQSPKYLFRKEGQNVTLSCEQNLNHDAMYWYRQDPGQGLRLIYYSQIVNDFQKGDIAEGYSVSREKKESFPLTVTSAQKNPTAFYLCASRNLDSYEQYFGPGTRLTVT.

The V call is TRBV19, the J call TRBJ1-5, with D tentatively TRBD1 (6 bases). The CDR3 has 15 residues. Germline V CDR1 and CDR2: LNHDA, SQIVND (reference sequence). V lost 5 bases, J lost 4 bases, and 15 bases lay in between. This CDR3 is CASSASDSRNQPQHF. For the CDR3, the DNA is TGTGCCAGTAGTGCCTCGGACAGTCGGAATCAGCCCCAGCATTTT.

This clone was seen more than once but under ten times. This chain links TRBV28 with TRBJ1-3; no reliable D call. The V end was cut by 5 bases, the J end by 0 bases, with 8 bases between. Germline CDR1 and CDR2: MDHEN and SYDVKM. The CDR3 length is 14 residues. CDR3 region: CASSRYSSGNTIYF. The CDR3 nucleotides read TGTGCCAGCAGTCGATATAGCTCTGGAAACACCATATATTTT.

V and J are TRBV7-2 and TRBJ2-3; no reliable D call. V was shortened by 3 bases and J by 5 bases, with 12 bases between the two germline ends. Germline CDR1 is SGHTA and CDR2 is FQGNSA. The CDR3 sequence is 14 residues long. CDR3 in amino acids: CASSFVRMRDTQYF. Here the CDR3 DNA reads TGTGCCAGCAGCTTTGTCAGGATGAGAGATACGCAGTATTTT.

This rearrangement joins TRBV28 to TRBJ1-2, with D possibly matching TRBD1 (6 bases). Germline lookup yields CDR1 MDHEN and CDR2 SYDVKM. V was trimmed by 4 bases and J by 4 bases, leaving 13 bases between them. The CDR3 is 14 amino acids. The CDR3 reads CASSSFQGRYGYTF. The CDR3 DNA reads TGTGCCAGCAGTTCTTTTCAGGGGCGCTATGGCTACACCTTC.

The chain employs TRBV6-2 or TRBV6-3 and TRBJ2-7; TRBD1 matches at 8 bases. With V trimmed by 6 bases and J by 6 bases, 13 bases remained unmatched. Per germline, CDR1 MNHEY and CDR2 SVGEGT. The CDR3 totals 15 residues. Here the CDR3 reads CASSRSLGQGGEQYF. CDR3 nucleotide sequence: TGTGCCAGCAGCCGATCCCTCGGACAGGGCGGCGAGCAGTACTTC.

The J gene is TRBJ2-7, the V gene TRBV27; 7 bases align to TRBD1. The CDR3 is 13 amino acids. Unmatched junction bases numbered 4, after V lost 6 bases and J lost 2 bases. Germline assignment: CDR1 MNHEY and CDR2 SMNVEV (reference sequence). CDR3 protein: CASRSTGAYEQYF. The CDR3 nucleotides are TGTGCCAGCAGGTCAACAGGGGCCTACGAGCAGTACTTC.

The rearrangement joins TRBV7-2 to TRBJ2-1, with 10 bases matching TRBD2. With V trimmed by 3 bases and J by 7 bases, 9 bases remained unmatched. The CDR3 consists of 16 residues. Germline-derived CDR1 and CDR2 are SGHTA and FQGNSA. CDR3 DNA sequence: TGTGCCAGCAGCTTCCGAGCGGGGGGGCTGGGTAATGAGCAGTTCTTC. It translates to CASSFRAGGLGNEQFF.

The V and J genes are TRBV4-3 and TRBJ1-1; TRBD1 might be the D (5 bases). Germline V lookup: CDR1 LGHNA, CDR2 YSLEER. This CDR3 has 17 residues. Trimming cost V 1 base and J 0 bases, with 15 bases left between them. DNA of the CDR3: TGCGCCAGCAGCCAAGTCGCCCGGGGGGGGATGAACACTGAAGCTTTCTTT. Protein product: CASSQVARGGMNTEAFF.

The rearrangement links TRBV24-1 to TRBJ1-2; 7 bases map to TRBD1. V lost 3 bases to trimming and J lost 6 bases; unmatched junction nucleotides: 6. This CDR3 has 14 amino acids. Germline V gene sequence: CDR1 KGHDR, CDR2 SFDVKD. CDR3 coding DNA: TGTGCCACCAGTGATCTCGACAGGGTCCATGGCTACACCTTC. Protein product: CATSDLDRVHGYTF.

The V gene is TRBV18, the J gene TRBJ2-7, with 10 bases lining up with TRBD1. Germline V gene data show CDR1 as KGHSH and CDR2 as LQKENI. CDR3 length: 15 residues. With V trimmed by 6 bases and J by 4 bases, 9 bases remained unmatched. The CDR3 is CASSSKTGGDYEQYF. DNA of the CDR3: TGTGCCAGCTCCTCAAAGACAGGGGGCGATTACGAGCAGTACTTC.

The genes are TRBV19 and TRBJ2-2; tentatively, D is TRBD2 (5 bases). This CDR3 spans 14 amino acids. The germline V gene has CDR1 LNHDA and CDR2 SQIVND (reference sequence). V was shortened by 6 bases and J by 3 bases, with 11 bases between the two germline ends. The chain's CDR3 is CASRRDRDTGELFF. The CDR3 DNA reads TGTGCCAGTAGACGGGATCGGGACACCGGGGAGCTGTTTTTT.

The rearrangement joins TRBV5-6 to TRBJ2-7; 8 bases are a match to TRBD1. The V and J ends lost 5 bases and 6 bases, in that order; junction bases with no gene match: 10. The CDR3 has 14 residues. From germline, CDR1 is SGHDT and CDR2 YYEEEE. CDR3 sequence: CASRATGDRFEQYF. The CDR3, as DNA: TGTGCCAGCAGGGCGACAGGGGATCGGTTCGAGCAGTACTTC.

The rearrangement uses TRBV12-5 and TRBJ1-4; 7 positions match TRBD1. CDR1 and CDR2 from the germline V gene are LGHNT and FRNRAP. J gave up 4 bases and V 10 bases, and 9 bases lay outside the gene matches. There are 14 residues in the CDR3. DNA for the CDR3: TGTGCTACCGGGCCTGGGACAGTTAATGAAAAACTGTTTTTT. Translating it yields CATGPGTVNEKLFF.

V usage is TRBV4-1 and J usage is TRBJ1-1; the D gene is possibly TRBD1 (5 bases). V lost 2 bases and J 4 bases, leaving 14 bases between the germline ends. The CDR3 has 15 residues. In germline, CDR1 is MGHRA, CDR2 YSYEKL. The CDR3 sequence is CASSQRGPGGTEAFF. CDR3 nucleotides: TGCGCCAGCAGCCAAAGGGGCCCCGGGGGCACTGAAGCTTTCTTT.

This clone has just one count. The rearrangement joins TRBV6-5 to TRBJ2-1; the D gene is possibly TRBD1 (5 bases). This CDR3 comprises 14 residues. V lost 7 bases to trimming and J lost 4 bases, with 14 bases between them. Germline lookup yields CDR1 MNHEY and CDR2 SVGAGI. CDR3 region: CASKRQILYNEQFF. For the CDR3, the DNA is TGTGCCAGCAAGAGACAGATCCTTTACAATGAGCAGTTCTTC.

The CDR3 region has the DNA TGTGCCAGCAGCCAAGATTGGACAGGGTCCTACAATGAGCAGTTCTTC. The encoded protein is CASSQDWTGSYNEQFF. The V and J genes are TRBV4-2 and TRBJ2-1, with TRBD1 identical over 8 bases. This CDR3 spans 16 amino acids. CDR1 is LGHNA, CDR2 YNFKEQ, per germline. Trimming at V came to 0 bases and at J to 1 base, leaving 2 bases not matched to a gene.

The chain carries TRBV7-2 and TRBJ2-7; possibly TRBD1 for D (6 bases). The CDR3 is 15 residues long. Trimming shortened V by 1 base and J by 3 bases, and 13 bases separated the two germline ends. Germline values: CDR1 SGHTA, CDR2 FQGNSA. CDR3 protein: CASSLGGHKIYEQYF. CDR3 bases: TGTGCCAGCAGCTTAGGGGGACATAAAATCTACGAGCAGTACTTC.

The CDR3 sequence: CASIDDSRQQFF. CDR3 sequence (DNA): TGTGCCAGCATCGATGACAGCCGTCAGCAGTTCTTC. The chain is built from TRBV11-2 and TRBJ2-1; D is perhaps TRBD1 (5 bases). Trimming left V 7 bases short and J 11 bases short, with 15 bases between. The length of the CDR3 is 12 residues. Germline loops: CDR1 SGHAT, CDR2 FQNNGV.

This rearrangement joins TRBV5-1 to TRBJ1-3, with unresolved D. Germline loops: CDR1 SGHRS, CDR2 YFSETQ. This CDR3 spans 14 amino acids. The ends were cut back, 7 bases at V and 0 bases at J, with 11 bases in the middle. The CDR3 region is CASGSGTSGNTIYF. CDR3 nucleotides: TGCGCCAGCGGCTCAGGCACCTCTGGAAACACCATATATTTT.